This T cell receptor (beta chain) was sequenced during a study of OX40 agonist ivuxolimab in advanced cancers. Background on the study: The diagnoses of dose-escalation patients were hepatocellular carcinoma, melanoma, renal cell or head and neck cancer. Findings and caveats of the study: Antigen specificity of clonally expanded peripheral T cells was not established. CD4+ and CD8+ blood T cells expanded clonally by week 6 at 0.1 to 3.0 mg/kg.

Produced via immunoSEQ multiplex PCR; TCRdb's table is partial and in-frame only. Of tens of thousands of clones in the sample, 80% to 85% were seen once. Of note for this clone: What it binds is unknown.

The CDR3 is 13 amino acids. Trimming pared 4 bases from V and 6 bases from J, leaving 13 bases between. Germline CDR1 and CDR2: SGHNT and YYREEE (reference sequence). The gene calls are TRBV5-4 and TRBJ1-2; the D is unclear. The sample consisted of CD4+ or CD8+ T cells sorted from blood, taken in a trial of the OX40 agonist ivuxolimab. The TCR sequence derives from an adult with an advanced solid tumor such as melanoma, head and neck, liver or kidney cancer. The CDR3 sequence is CASSRTGSDGYTF. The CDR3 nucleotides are TGTGCCAGCAGCCGGACGGGCTCGGATGGCTACACCTTC.